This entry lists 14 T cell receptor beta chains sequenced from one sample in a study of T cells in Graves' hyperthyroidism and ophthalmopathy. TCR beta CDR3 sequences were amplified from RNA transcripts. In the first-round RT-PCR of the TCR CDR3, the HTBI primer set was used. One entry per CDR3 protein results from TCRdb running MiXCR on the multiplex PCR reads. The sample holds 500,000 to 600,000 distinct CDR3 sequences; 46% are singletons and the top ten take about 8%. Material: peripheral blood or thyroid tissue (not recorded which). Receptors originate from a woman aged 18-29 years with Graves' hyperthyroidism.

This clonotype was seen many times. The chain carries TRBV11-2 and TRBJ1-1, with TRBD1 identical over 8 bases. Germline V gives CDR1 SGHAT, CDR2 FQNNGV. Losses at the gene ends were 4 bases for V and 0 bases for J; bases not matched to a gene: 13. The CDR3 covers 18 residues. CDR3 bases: TGTGCCAGCAGCTACGGCAGGGGGCCCGGTCCCCTGAACACTGAAGCTTTCTTT. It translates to CASSYGRGPGPLNTEAFF.

CDR3 residues: CATPRFGAGGHRDYNEQFF. CDR3 coding DNA: TGTGCCACCCCTCGATTCGGTGCTGGTGGTCATCGGGACTACAATGAGCAGTTCTTC. The chain carries TRBV24-1 and TRBJ2-1; D is perhaps TRBD2 (5 bases). The CDR3 contains 19 residues. Germline CDR1 is KGHDR and CDR2 is SFDVKD. V was trimmed by 9 bases and J by 3 bases, leaving 29 bases between them.

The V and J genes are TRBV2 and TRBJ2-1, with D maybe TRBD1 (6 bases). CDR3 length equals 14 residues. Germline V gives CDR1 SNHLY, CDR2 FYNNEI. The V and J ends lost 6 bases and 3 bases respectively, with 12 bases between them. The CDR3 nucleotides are TGTGCCAGCAGCACCGACAGGATCTACAATGAGCAGTTCTTC. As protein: CASSTDRIYNEQFF.

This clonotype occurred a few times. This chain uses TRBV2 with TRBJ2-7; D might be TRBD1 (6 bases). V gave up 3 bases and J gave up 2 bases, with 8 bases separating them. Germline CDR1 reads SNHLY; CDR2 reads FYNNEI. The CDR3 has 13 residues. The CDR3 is CASSDGTTYEQYF. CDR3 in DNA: TGTGCCAGCAGTGACGGGACAACCTACGAGCAGTACTTC.

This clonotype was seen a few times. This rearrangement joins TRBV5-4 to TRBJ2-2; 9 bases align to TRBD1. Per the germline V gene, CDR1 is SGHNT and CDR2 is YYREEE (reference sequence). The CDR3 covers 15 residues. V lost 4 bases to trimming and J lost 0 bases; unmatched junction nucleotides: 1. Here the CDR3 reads CASSTGGPNTGELFF. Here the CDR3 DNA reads TGTGCCAGCAGCACAGGGGGCCCGAACACCGGGGAGCTGTTTTTT.

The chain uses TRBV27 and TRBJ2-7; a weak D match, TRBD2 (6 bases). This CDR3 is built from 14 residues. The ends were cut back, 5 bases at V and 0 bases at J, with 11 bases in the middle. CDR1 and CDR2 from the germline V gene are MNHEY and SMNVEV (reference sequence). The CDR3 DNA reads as TGTGCCAGCAGTATAGCGGCTTACTCCTACGAGCAGTACTTC. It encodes CASSIAAYSYEQYF.

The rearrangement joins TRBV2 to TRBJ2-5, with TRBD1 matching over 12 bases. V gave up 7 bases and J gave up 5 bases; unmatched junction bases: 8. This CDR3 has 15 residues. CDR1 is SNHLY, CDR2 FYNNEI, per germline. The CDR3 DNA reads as TGTGCCAGCAAGCGGGACAGGGGGCGTCGTGAGACCCAGTACTTC. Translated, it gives CASKRDRGRRETQYF.

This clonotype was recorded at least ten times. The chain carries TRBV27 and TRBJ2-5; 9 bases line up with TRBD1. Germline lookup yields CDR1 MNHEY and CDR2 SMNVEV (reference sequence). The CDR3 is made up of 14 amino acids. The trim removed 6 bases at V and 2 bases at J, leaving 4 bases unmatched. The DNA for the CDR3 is TGTGCCAGCAGAGGGACAGGGTGGCAAGAGACCCAGTACTTC. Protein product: CASRGTGWQETQYF.

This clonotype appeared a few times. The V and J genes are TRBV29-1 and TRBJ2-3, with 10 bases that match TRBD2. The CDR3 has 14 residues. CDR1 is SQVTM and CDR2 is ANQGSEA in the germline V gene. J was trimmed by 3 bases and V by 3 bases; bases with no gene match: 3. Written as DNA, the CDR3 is TGCAGCGTTGATCCAGCGGGAGGGACAGATACGCAGTATTTT. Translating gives CSVDPAGGTDTQYF.

CDR3: CASSLLPKRETQYF. In nucleotides, the CDR3 is TGTGCCAGCAGCTTACTACCTAAGAGGGAGACCCAGTACTTC. This chain uses TRBV7-2 with TRBJ2-5; no firm D call. Trimming took 2 bases from V and 5 from J, leaving 12 bases between them. The CDR3 runs to 14 residues. Per the germline V gene, CDR1 is SGHTA and CDR2 is FQGNSA.

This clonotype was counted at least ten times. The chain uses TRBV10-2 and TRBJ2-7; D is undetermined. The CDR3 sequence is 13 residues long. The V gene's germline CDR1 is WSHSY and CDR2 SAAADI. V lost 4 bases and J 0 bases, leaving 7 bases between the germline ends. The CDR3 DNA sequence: TGCGCCAGCAGTGGACCCAGCTCCTACGAGCAGTACTTC. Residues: CASSGPSSYEQYF.

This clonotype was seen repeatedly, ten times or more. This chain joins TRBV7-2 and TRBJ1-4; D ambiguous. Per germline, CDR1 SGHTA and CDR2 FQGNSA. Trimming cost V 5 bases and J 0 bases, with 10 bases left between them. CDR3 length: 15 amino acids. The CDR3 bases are TGTGCCAGCAGCCCTTGGGTACCAACTAATGAAAAACTGTTTTTT. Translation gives CASSPWVPTNEKLFF. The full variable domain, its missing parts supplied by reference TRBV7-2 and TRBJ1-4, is GAGVSQSPSNKVTEKGKDVELRCDPISGHTALYWYRQSLGQGLEFLIYFQGNSAPDKSGLPSDRFSAERTGGSVSTLTIQRTQQEDSAVYLCASSPWVPTNEKLFFGSGTQLSVL.

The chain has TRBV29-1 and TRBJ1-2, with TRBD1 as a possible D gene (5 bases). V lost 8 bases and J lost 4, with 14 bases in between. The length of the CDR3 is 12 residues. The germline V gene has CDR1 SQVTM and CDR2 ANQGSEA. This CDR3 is CSSQEGLYGYTF. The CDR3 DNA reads TGCAGCAGCCAGGAGGGGCTCTATGGCTACACCTTC.

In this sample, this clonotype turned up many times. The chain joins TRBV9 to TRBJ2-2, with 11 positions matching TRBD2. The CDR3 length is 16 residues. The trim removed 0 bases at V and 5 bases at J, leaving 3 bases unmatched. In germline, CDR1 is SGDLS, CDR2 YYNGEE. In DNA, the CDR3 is TGTGCCAGCAGCGTAGAACTAGCGGGAGTAACCGGGGAGCTGTTTTTT. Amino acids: CASSVELAGVTGELFF.